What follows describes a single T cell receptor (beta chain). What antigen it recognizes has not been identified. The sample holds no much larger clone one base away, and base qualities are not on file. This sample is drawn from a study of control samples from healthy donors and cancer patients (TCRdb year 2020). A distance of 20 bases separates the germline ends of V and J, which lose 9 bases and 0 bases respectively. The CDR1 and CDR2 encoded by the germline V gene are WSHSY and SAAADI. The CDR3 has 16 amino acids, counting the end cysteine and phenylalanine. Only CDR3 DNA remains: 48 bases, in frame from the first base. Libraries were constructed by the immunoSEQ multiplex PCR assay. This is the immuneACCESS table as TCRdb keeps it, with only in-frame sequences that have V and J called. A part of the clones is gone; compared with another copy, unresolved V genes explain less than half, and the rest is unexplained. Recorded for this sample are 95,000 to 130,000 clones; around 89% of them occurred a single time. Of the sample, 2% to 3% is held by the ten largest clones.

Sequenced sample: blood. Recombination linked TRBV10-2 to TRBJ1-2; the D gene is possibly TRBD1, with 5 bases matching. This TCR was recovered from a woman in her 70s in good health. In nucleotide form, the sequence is TGCGCCAGTGGGGACGGGGACGGCCGAGCTAACTATGGCTACACCTTC. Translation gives CASGDGDGRANYGYTF.